Listed below are T cell receptor beta chains from one sample, sequenced in a study of cytomegalovirus exposure and HLA in healthy donors. Generated by immunoSEQ multiplex PCR, the TCRdb table keeps only in-frame clones and is missing some. The sample has roughly 45,000 clones, 55% to 75% seen once. Sequencing used PBMCs. These receptors were obtained from a man between 60 and 75 years old in good health and CMV-seropositive. The conserved cysteine and the conserved F or W are not part of the CDR3 here. The D gene is left open where the match is weak. For some rows the clone size is stated as once, few or many, or as a class when expanded; others skip it.

abundance,d_gene,v_gene,j_gene,CDR3aa
-,TRBD1,TRBV28,TRBJ1-1,ASSYRGHGGTEAF
-,TRBD2,TRBV7-2,TRBJ2-7,ASSLTSGLYEQY
-,TRBD1,TRBV29-1,TRBJ1-3,SVNEQGVGNTIY
few,TRBD2,TRBV6-6,TRBJ2-7,ASSAGLAGVYEQY
-,-,TRBV4-1,TRBJ2-7,ASSQSDRERSYEQY
-,TRBD2,TRBV2,TRBJ2-3,ASSEGRVLTDTQY
few,-,TRBV30,TRBJ1-6,AWRQQGSYNSPLH
-,-,TRBV9,TRBJ2-3,ASSGGLIHTDTQY
-,TRBD2,TRBV13,TRBJ2-2,ASSTSSGLALTGELF
-,-,TRBV6-5,TRBJ2-1,ASRTPLGLNEQF
-,-,TRBV5-4,TRBJ2-3,ASSPSGFGKLTDTQY
-,TRBD1,TRBV5-8,TRBJ2-7,ASSQQPGQSYEQY
few,-,TRBV7-5,TRBJ2-7,ARSEKGTSGVDEQY
-,TRBD2,TRBV6-6,TRBJ2-5,ASSRKREGRETQY
once,-,TRBV5-1,TRBJ2-7,ASSLPAYEQY
-,TRBD1,TRBV6-4,TRBJ2-7,ASSDEYLPGQPTLSYEQY
-,-,TRBV7-6,TRBJ2-7,ASSPRGTGEQY
-,TRBD1,TRBV6-5,TRBJ2-5,ASSYRQGGETQY
-,-,TRBV7-8,TRBJ2-7,ASSSDSTFYEQY
once,TRBD1,TRBV28,TRBJ2-7,ASTPTGPYEQY
-,TRBD1,TRBV19,TRBJ1-1,ASSIDHGTAEAF
once,TRBD2,TRBV4-3,TRBJ2-1,ASSQGRGRGNEQF
-,TRBD2,TRBV9,TRBJ2-1,ASSVALLAGYNEQF
-,-,TRBV9,TRBJ1-1,ASSLGPEGTEAF
few,-,TRBV28,TRBJ1-5,ASGGFNQPQH
few,-,TRBV29-1,TRBJ2-1,SVEPEGGGGLNEQF
-,TRBD2,TRBV5-8,TRBJ2-1,ASGSGGSRSEQF
once,TRBD2,TRBV19,TRBJ2-1,ASSILAGVRNEQF
few,-,TRBV15,TRBJ2-1,ATSGRDLHYNEQF
-,-,TRBV30,TRBJ2-3,AWSVGVGTDTQY
few,-,TRBV27,TRBJ2-1,ASSLLDSPRGEQF
-,-,TRBV7-9,TRBJ1-1,ASSLGGGANTEAF
few,TRBD2,TRBV2,TRBJ2-1,ASSLAGNNEQF
-,-,TRBV5-1,TRBJ1-1,ASSLGGITEAF
-,TRBD2,TRBV29-1,TRBJ2-3,SVETRLAGGGGTDTQY
once,TRBD1,TRBV14,TRBJ2-3,ASSQDAGGTSTDTQY
-,-,TRBV6-4,TRBJ1-1,ASSTEMNTEAF
-,-,TRBV11-2,TRBJ2-3,ASSISQVDTQY
few,-,TRBV2,TRBJ2-5,ASSQTGGGETQY
-,TRBD1,TRBV7-9,TRBJ1-1,ASSETGAGEEAF
-,-,TRBV4-1,TRBJ1-3,ASSQVEGIRNTIY
-,TRBD1,TRBV5-1,TRBJ1-6,ASSREGQGNSPLH
-,-,TRBV27,TRBJ1-4,ASGYPGNEKLF
few,TRBD2,TRBV9,TRBJ2-3,ASSDGLAAFTDTQY
few,-,TRBV7-9,TRBJ2-5,ASSSGLVQETQY
-,-,TRBV30,-,AWSAWVAGFHEQY
few,-,TRBV29-1,TRBJ2-7,SVVGFPGLSYEQY
-,-,TRBV29-1,TRBJ2-5,SVEDGRFQY
few,-,TRBV19,TRBJ1-3,ASSIKTGKSSGNTIY
once,-,TRBV13,TRBJ2-2,ASSALHEGGELF
-,-,TRBV4-1,TRBJ1-1,ASSQEAVMNTEAF
-,-,TRBV4-1,TRBJ2-1,ASSQGQAGRNEQF
once,-,TRBV18,TRBJ2-5,ASSRGDSTFPTQY
once,-,TRBV11-2,TRBJ2-1,ASSGDSPNEQF
-,-,TRBV7-3,TRBJ1-1,ASSSTTGTEAF
-,TRBD2,TRBV7-2,TRBJ2-4,ASSPLAGGLKNIQY
-,-,TRBV6-5,TRBJ1-1,ATGNTEAF
-,TRBD2,TRBV18,TRBJ2-1,ASSPSTSGIYNEQF
-,TRBD1,TRBV4-1,TRBJ2-2,ASSQDPDRGNTGELF